This T cell receptor beta chain came from a study of blood T cell repertoires in COVID-19 (dated by TCRdb to 2018 to 2020). At the level of the whole study: The collaborator samples originated in the United States, Italy and Spain and spanned the acute and convalescent phases of COVID-19. A freely available public database, intended as a resource for researchers studying the immune response to SARS-CoV-2, is where the repertoires were released. The material from the prospective study consisted of cDNA or gDNA derived from T cells, B-cell-depleted T cells, or PBMCs. A de-identified subject ID, COVID-19 status, age in years and sex were almost always included in the sample metadata. Samples came from the ongoing ImmuneRACE study (first 160 participants) plus 1,254 subjects from 6 global collaborators. Deeply sampled blood TCRbeta repertoires from subjects exposed to, actively infected with, or recovered from COVID-19 were included in the dataset. HLA class I and class II types, where available, came from metadata supplied by the sample provider rather than from assay-based typing. What the research found in general, with its limitations: Clinical and demographic metadata were provided uncurated, with the amount varying by source and participant.

The collaborating institutions used their own protocols to collect whole blood in K2EDTA tubes. For TCRbeta analysis, collaborators shipped samples in one of three forms: frozen whole blood, isolated PBMCs, or DNA extracted from either of those sample types. TCRbeta CDR3 regions were amplified from genomic DNA by means of the immunoSEQ Assay, a bias-controlled multiplex PCR. On the study's bioinformatics: The number of nucleated cells in each sample was estimated by amplification of reference gene primers within the assay. To quantify the absolute abundance of each unique TCRbeta CDR3 rearrangement, sequence reads were collapsed and filtered. For each sample, productive Simpson clonality was calculated as the square root of Simpson's diversity index across productive rearrangements. Entries here come from immuneACCESS through TCRdb and include only in-frame sequences with V and J called. Some clones fail to appear in such tables; in the studies checked, an unresolved V gene covers under half of the shortfall, and the cause of the remainder is unknown. V, J and clone size reflect that table, while D and trimming were determined from the DNA. The sample records over 45,000 clones, 65% to 85% of which are singletons. The ten largest account for over 5% of the sample.

V loses 3 bases at its end and J loses 12 bases; junction bases beyond the gene matches: 20. The CDR3 holds 17 amino acids from the cysteine to the phenylalanine. Solely the CDR3 DNA is kept, with 51 bases framed from the first base. CDR1 and CDR2, looked up from the germline V gene (reference sequence), are LNHDA and SQIVND. Notes on this clone: Its specific antigen is unknown. No much larger clone exists at a distance of one base, and base qualities are not known.

The sequence was obtained from a woman of 80 years or more with acute or convalescent COVID-19. The specimen was peripheral blood. The V gene is TRBV19 and the J gene is TRBJ2-1, with 7 bases aligning to TRBD2. The DNA sequence follows: TGTGCCAGTAGTATTAATCGGGCAGGACTAGTTACGGCCGGGCAGTTCTTC. It translates as CASSINRAGLVTAGQFF. When the CDR3 is completed using the reference TRBV19 and TRBJ2-1 genes on either side, the full variable domain is DGGITQSPKYLFRKEGQNVTLSCEQNLNHDAMYWYRQDPGQGLRLIYYSQIVNDFQKGDIAEGYSVSREKKESFPLTVTSAQKNPTAFYLCASSINRAGLVTAGQFFGPGTRLTVL.